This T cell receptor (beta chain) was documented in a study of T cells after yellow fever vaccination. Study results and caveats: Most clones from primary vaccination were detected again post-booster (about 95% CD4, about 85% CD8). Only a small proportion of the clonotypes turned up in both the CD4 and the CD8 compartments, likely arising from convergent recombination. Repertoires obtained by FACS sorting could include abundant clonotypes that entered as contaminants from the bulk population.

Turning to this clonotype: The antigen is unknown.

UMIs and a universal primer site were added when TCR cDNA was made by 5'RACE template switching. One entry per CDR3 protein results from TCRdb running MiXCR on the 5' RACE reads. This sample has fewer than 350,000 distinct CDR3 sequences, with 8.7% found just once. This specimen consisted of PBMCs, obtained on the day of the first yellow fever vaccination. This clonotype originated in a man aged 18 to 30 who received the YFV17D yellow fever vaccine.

The CDR3 loop reads CASSPRQSSGNTIYF. CDR3 coding DNA: TGCGCCAGCAGCCCCCGGCAGAGCTCTGGAAACACCATATATTTT. This chain uses TRBV4-1 with TRBJ1-3, with D unclear. The V end lost 4 bases, the J end lost 0 bases, and 10 bases lay between the germline ends. CDR1 MGHRA and CDR2 YSYEKL come from the germline V gene. The CDR3 runs 15 residues.